One TCR beta chain is described in this entry. In the authors' methods: Reference gene primer amplification in the assay estimated nucleated cell counts. TCRdb's copy holds only in-frame clones and misses some; the assay was immunoSEQ multiplex PCR. V, J and clone size derive from that table, while D and trimming were established from the DNA sequence. The data hold 65,000 to 85,000 clones, with over 65% observed a single time. Germline values: CDR1 SGDLS, CDR2 YYNGEE. Trimming pared 2 bases from V and 4 bases from J, leaving 10 bases between. The CDR3 is 14 residues long. The data are from a study of blood T cell repertoires in COVID-19. Study background: Samples representing acute and convalescent COVID-19 were sourced from the United States, Italy and Spain. The cDNA or gDNA used as material had been derived from T cells, B-cell-depleted T cells, or PBMCs.

This TCR was recovered from a man over 45 with active or convalescent COVID-19. V gene TRBV9 combines with J gene TRBJ1-3; D remains unclear. The sample comprised peripheral blood. Here the CDR3 DNA reads TGTGCCAGCAGCGTCGAGGGTATGGGAAACACCATATATTTT. Translation: CASSVEGMGNTIYF.